Listed here are 21 T cell receptor beta chains from one sample, sequenced in a study of cytomegalovirus exposure and HLA in healthy donors. Both 60 Vbeta primers and 13 Jbeta primers went into the PCR. This table comes from immunoSEQ multiplex PCR, and its TCRdb copy is limited to in-frame clones, with some not included. This sample yields tens of thousands of clones, of which 65% to 75% are seen a single time; 6.8% belongs to the top ten. Material: PBMCs. These receptors originate from a young man in good health and CMV-seropositive.

V usage is TRBV30 and J usage is TRBJ1-5, with D maybe TRBD1 (6 bases). Trimming stripped 0 bases from V and 7 bases from J, with 22 bases between. Germline V CDR1 and CDR2: GTSNPN, SVGIG (reference sequence). The CDR3 spans 17 residues. The CDR3 is CAWSVRVGVLRGQPQHF. The DNA for the CDR3 is TGTGCCTGGAGTGTACGGGTTGGGGTCTTGAGGGGGCAGCCCCAGCATTTT.

V and J are TRBV5-1 and TRBJ2-5, with unresolved D. Trimming shortened V by 0 bases and J by 5 bases, and 8 bases separated the two germline ends. Germline assignment: CDR1 SGHRS and CDR2 YFSETQ. The CDR3 spans 13 residues. The CDR3 is CASSLGTWETQYF. The CDR3 DNA reads TGCGCCAGCAGCTTGGGCACTTGGGAGACCCAGTACTTC.

This clone was observed a few times. The DNA for the CDR3 is TGTGCCAGCAGCCAACAAAGGGGTGTGGCAGTCTACGAGCAGTACTTC. Translated, it gives CASSQQRGVAVYEQYF. The V and J genes are TRBV4-2 and TRBJ2-7, with a possible D match to TRBD1 (5 bases). From germline, CDR1 is LGHNA and CDR2 YNFKEQ. V was shortened by 2 bases and J by 3 bases, with 17 bases between the two germline ends. The CDR3 covers 16 residues.

The chain links TRBV6-1 to TRBJ1-1; 9 nucleotides align to TRBD1. With V trimmed by 6 bases and J by 5 bases, 4 bases remained unmatched. The CDR3 loop spans 13 amino acids. Per the germline V gene, CDR1 is MNHNS and CDR2 is SASEGT. This CDR3 is CASSRQGVTEAFF. CDR3 DNA sequence: TGTGCCAGCAGCCGACAGGGGGTGACTGAAGCTTTCTTT.

The chain joins TRBV27 to TRBJ2-3; TRBD2 matches 10 bases. V was pared by 5 bases and J by 5 bases, with 10 bases of the junction left unmatched. Germline-derived CDR1 and CDR2 are MNHEY and SMNVEV (reference sequence). The length of the CDR3 is 16 residues. This CDR3 is CASSPSLSGGIDTQYF. For the CDR3, the DNA is TGTGCCAGCAGTCCTAGTCTTAGCGGGGGGATAGATACGCAGTATTTT.

The V and J genes are TRBV5-1 and TRBJ2-7; TRBD1 matches at 8 bases. CDR3 length equals 14 residues. The germline CDR1 and CDR2 sequences are SGHRS and YFSETQ. The V and J ends lost 4 bases and 3 bases, in that order; junction bases with no gene match: 6. CDR3 in amino acids: CASSQGTGNYEQYF. CDR3 coding DNA: TGCGCCAGCAGCCAGGGGACAGGAAACTACGAGCAGTACTTC.

This chain links TRBV5-1 with TRBJ2-3; D is perhaps TRBD2 (6 bases). The germline CDR1 and CDR2 sequences are SGHRS and YFSETQ. This CDR3 has 15 residues. The ends were cut back, 0 bases at V and 2 bases at J, with 10 bases in the middle. The chain's CDR3 is CASSLEAGPTDTQYF. In nucleotides, the CDR3 is TGCGCCAGCAGCTTGGAGGCGGGACCCACAGATACGCAGTATTTT. The full variable domain, completed using reference TRBV5-1 and TRBJ2-3, is KAGVTQTPRYLIKTRGQQVTLSCSPISGHRSVSWYQQTPGQGLQFLFEYFSETQRNKGNFPGRFSGRQFSNSRSEMNVSTLELGDSALYLCASSLEAGPTDTQYFGPGTRLTVL.

V is TRBV7-3 and J is TRBJ1-1; TRBD1 aligns across 7 bases. CDR1 is SGHTA, CDR2 FQGTGA, per germline. The CDR3 has 14 residues. The ends lost 2 bases at V and 9 bases at J; junction bases unmatched: 9. Here the CDR3 reads CASSLEGAAVKAFF. The CDR3 nucleotides are TGTGCCAGCAGCTTAGAGGGGGCGGCCGTCAAAGCTTTCTTT. Supplemented by reference TRBV7-3 and TRBJ1-1, the full variable domain reads GAGVSQTPSNKVTEKGKYVELRCDPISGHTALYWYRQSLGQGPEFLIYFQGTGAADDSGLPNDRFFAVRPEGSVSTLKIQRTERGDSAVYLCASSLEGAAVKAFFGQGTRLTVV.

The chain recombines TRBV5-1 with TRBJ2-2; D is unresolved. This CDR3 is 15 amino acids long. Per germline, CDR1 SGHRS and CDR2 YFSETQ. The ends were cut back, 0 bases at V and 2 bases at J, with 8 bases in the middle. The DNA of the CDR3 is TGCGCCAGCAGCTTGGCCTCAGGAAACACCGGGGAGCTGTTTTTT. Its translation: CASSLASGNTGELFF.

Remarks on this clone: At one end, the junction sequence differs from germline, possibly due to a read error. The chain carries TRBV14 and TRBJ1-2; 10 positions agree with TRBD1. CDR3 length: 15 residues. From germline, CDR1 is SGHDN and CDR2 FVKESK. This CDR3 is CASSRIGQGDYGYAF. The CDR3 bases are TGTGCCAGCAGCCGAATAGGACAGGGGGATTATGGCTACGCCTTC.

The rearrangement uses TRBV9 and TRBJ1-2; tentative D call: TRBD1 (5 bases). V dropped 0 bases and J dropped 2 bases, with 8 bases sitting between them. This CDR3 spans 14 amino acids. In germline, CDR1 is SGDLS, CDR2 YYNGEE. The chain's CDR3 is CASSVEEGNYGYTF. CDR3 sequence (DNA): TGTGCCAGCAGCGTAGAGGAGGGGAACTATGGCTACACCTTC.

The rearrangement joins TRBV5-6 to TRBJ2-7; TRBD2 aligns across 7 bases. The CDR3 sequence is 14 residues long. V lost 0 bases to trimming and J lost 3 bases; unmatched junction nucleotides: 3. Germline lookup yields CDR1 SGHDT and CDR2 YYEEEE. The CDR3 loop reads CASSLAWGGYEQYF. As DNA, the CDR3 is TGTGCCAGCAGCTTGGCCTGGGGGGGCTACGAGCAGTACTTC.

This clone was seen a handful of times. The J gene is TRBJ1-1, the V gene TRBV5-6; D is ambiguous. The CDR3 runs to 14 residues. CDR1 is SGHDT, CDR2 YYEEEE, per germline. Trimming removed 0 bases from V and 5 bases from J, with 11 bases in between. Here the CDR3 reads CASSLGGVATEAFF. The CDR3 bases are TGTGCCAGCAGCTTGGGCGGGGTTGCGACTGAAGCTTTCTTT.

The V call is TRBV10-3, the J call TRBJ1-4; D unclear. In germline, CDR1 is ENHRY, CDR2 SYGVKD. Trimming removed 0 bases at V and 3 bases at J, with 8 bases between. CDR3 length: 15 residues. Written as DNA, the CDR3 is TGTGCCATCAGTGAGTCGAACAATCCTAATGAAAAACTGTTTTTT. Translation: CAISESNNPNEKLFF.

The J gene is TRBJ2-5, the V gene TRBV28; 12 bases match TRBD1. Germline V gene lookup returns CDR1 MDHEN and CDR2 SYDVKM. Unmatched junction bases numbered 14, after V lost 10 bases and J lost 5 bases. The CDR3 has 16 amino acids. DNA for the CDR3: TGTGCCACCTCAGGCCTCGGGACAGGGGGCAGGGAGACCCAGTACTTC. Translation: CATSGLGTGGRETQYF.

V gene TRBV4-3 combines with J gene TRBJ2-3, with 11 nucleotides matching TRBD2. The CDR3 contains 16 residues. Trimming at V came to 4 bases and at J to 1 base, leaving 4 bases not matched to a gene. Germline V gives CDR1 LGHNA, CDR2 YSLEER. The CDR3 region is CASSLLAGGGTDTQYF. CDR3 DNA sequence: TGCGCCAGCAGCCTTCTAGCGGGGGGCGGCACAGATACGCAGTATTTT.

The chain carries TRBV5-1 and TRBJ2-7; 14 bases agree with TRBD2. The germline V gene has CDR1 SGHRS and CDR2 YFSETQ. This CDR3 contains 14 residues. V shed 4 bases, J shed 6 bases, and the junction held 3 bases outside the gene matches. The chain's CDR3 is CASSPGTSGGEQYF. CDR3 nucleotide sequence: TGCGCCAGCAGCCCCGGGACTAGCGGGGGCGAGCAGTACTTC.

V usage is TRBV5-6 and J usage is TRBJ1-2, with TRBD1 matching 7 bases. J was trimmed by 5 bases and V by 4 bases; bases with no gene match: 5. The germline CDR1 and CDR2 sequences are SGHDT and YYEEEE. The length of the CDR3 is 13 residues. CDR3 in amino acids: CASSTRGSYGYTF. CDR3 nucleotides: TGTGCCAGCAGCACCAGGGGGTCATATGGCTACACCTTC.

The chain combines TRBV6-5 with TRBJ1-1, with 8 bases matching TRBD1. Germline V gene lookup returns CDR1 MNHEY and CDR2 SVGAGI. The CDR3 covers 13 residues. V dropped 5 bases and J dropped 11; count of bases not matched to a gene: 10. DNA of the CDR3: TGTGCCAGCAGTCCAGGACAGGGCCGGGGCGCTTTCTTT. Its protein is CASSPGQGRGAFF.

The rearrangement joins TRBV6-1 to TRBJ1-2; D remains unclear. This CDR3 spans 13 amino acids. V shed 1 base and J shed 4 bases, with 7 bases lying between them. Germline V lookup: CDR1 MNHNS, CDR2 SASEGT. For the CDR3, the DNA is TGTGCCAGCAGTGAAGTAGTGGTCTATGGCTACACCTTC. Translated, it gives CASSEVVVYGYTF.

V gene TRBV4-3 combines with J gene TRBJ2-1, with D possibly TRBD2 on 7 matching bases. The ends were cut back, 0 bases at V and 8 bases at J, with 17 bases in the middle. CDR1 is LGHNA, CDR2 YSLEER, per germline. CDR3 length equals 16 residues. This CDR3 reads CASSQDIGGRGDEQFF. The CDR3 bases are TGCGCCAGCAGCCAAGATATCGGGGGCCGGGGGGATGAGCAGTTCTTC.